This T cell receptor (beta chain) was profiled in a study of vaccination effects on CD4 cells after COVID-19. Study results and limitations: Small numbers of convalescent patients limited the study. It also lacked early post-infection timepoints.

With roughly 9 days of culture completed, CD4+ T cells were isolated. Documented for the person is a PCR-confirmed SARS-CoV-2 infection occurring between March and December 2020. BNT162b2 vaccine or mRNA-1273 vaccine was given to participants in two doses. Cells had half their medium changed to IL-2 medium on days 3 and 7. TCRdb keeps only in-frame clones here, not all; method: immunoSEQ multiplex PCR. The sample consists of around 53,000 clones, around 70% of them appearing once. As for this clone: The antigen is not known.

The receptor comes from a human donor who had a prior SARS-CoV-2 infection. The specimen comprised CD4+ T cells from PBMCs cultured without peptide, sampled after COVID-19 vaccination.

CDR3 bases: TGTGCCACTCGGACAGGGGCACGGGAGACCCAGTACTTC. Encoded protein: CATRTGARETQYF. The chain joins TRBV25-1 to TRBJ2-5; 9 positions agree with TRBD1. This CDR3 has 13 amino acids. Germline V gene lookup returns CDR1 MGHDK and CDR2 SYGVNS. The ends lost 10 bases at V and 5 bases at J; junction bases unmatched: 8. Together with reference TRBV25-1 and TRBJ2-5, the CDR3 gives the full variable domain: EADIYQTPRYLVIGTGKKITLECSQTMGHDKMYWYQQDPGMELHLIHYSYGVNSTEKGDLSSESTVSRIRTEHFPLTLESARPSHTSQYLCATRTGARETQYFGPGTRLLVL.